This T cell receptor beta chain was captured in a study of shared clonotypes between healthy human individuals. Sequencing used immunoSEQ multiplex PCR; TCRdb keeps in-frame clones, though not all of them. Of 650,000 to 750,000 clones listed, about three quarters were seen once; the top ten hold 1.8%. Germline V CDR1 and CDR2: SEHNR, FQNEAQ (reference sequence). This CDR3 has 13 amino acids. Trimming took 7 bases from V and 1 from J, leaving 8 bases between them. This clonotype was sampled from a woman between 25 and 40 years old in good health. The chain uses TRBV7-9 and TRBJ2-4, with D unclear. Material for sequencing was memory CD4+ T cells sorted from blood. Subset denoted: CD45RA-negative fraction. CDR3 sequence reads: CASMYSAKNIQYF. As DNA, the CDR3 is TGTGCCAGCATGTACTCCGCCAAAAACATTCAGTACTTC.